This entry lists 21 T cell receptor beta chains sequenced from one sample in a study of radiotherapy plus CTLA-4 blockade in lung cancer listed by TCRdb under 2018. Libraries were made using the immunoSEQ multiplex PCR assay. TCRdb carries this immuneACCESS record with in-frame sequences only. Its versions omit some clonotypes, under half of them owing to an unresolved V gene in the studies checked, with the rest unexplained. The sample table contains around 38,000 clones; only one count was recorded for just over 85% of them. The ten largest clones take up less than 25% of the sample. Here the sequenced sample was peripheral blood, taken from a patient treated with radiotherapy plus ipilimumab. Source of these receptors: a human donor with non-small cell lung cancer whose response to radiotherapy plus ipilimumab could not be evaluated.

V usage is TRBV28 and J usage is TRBJ2-7; 8 bases align to TRBD1. Germline loops: CDR1 MDHEN, CDR2 SYDVKM. The CDR3 has 13 residues. The junction had 3 bases not matched to a gene; V was cut back by 7 bases and J by 1 base. CDR3 bases: TGTGCCAGCAAACGGGACAGGTCCTACGAGCAGTACTTC. Protein product: CASKRDRSYEQYF.

Comment on this clone: Other DNA sequences from this sample encode an identical CDR3 as well. The chain uses TRBV5-1 and TRBJ1-1, with 8 bases matching TRBD1. V trimming: 0 bases; J trimming: 1 base; junction bases outside the gene matches: 2. This CDR3 has 15 residues. Per germline, CDR1 SGHRS and CDR2 YFSETQ. In nucleotides, the CDR3 is TGCGCCAGCAGCTTGGGGACAGGGAGGAACACTGAAGCTTTCTTT. Amino acids: CASSLGTGRNTEAFF.

J is TRBJ2-5 and V is TRBV5-6, with a tentative D call TRBD1 (7 bases). Trimming pared 2 bases from V and 5 bases from J, leaving 16 bases between. Germline values: CDR1 SGHDT, CDR2 YYEEEE. The CDR3 is 15 residues long. CDR3 nucleotides: TGTGCCAGCAGCTTCAAGGGGGCGCGGGGTGAGACCCAGTACTTC. It translates to CASSFKGARGETQYF. Complete variable domain (other parts from reference TRBV5-6 and TRBJ2-5): DAGVTQSPTHLIKTRGQQVTLRCSPKSGHDTVSWYQQALGQGPQFIFQYYEEEERQRGNFPDRFSGHQFPNYSSELNVNALLLGDSALYLCASSFKGARGETQYFGPGTRLLVL.

The rearrangement links TRBV18 to TRBJ1-5; no clear D gene. Germline CDR1 KGHSH, CDR2 LQKENI. The CDR3 has 15 amino acids. Trimming pared 4 bases from V and 4 bases from J, leaving 14 bases between. The CDR3 loop is CASSLQDGKNQPQHF. The DNA for the CDR3 is TGTGCCAGCTCACTCCAGGACGGGAAGAATCAGCCCCAGCATTTT.

The chain couples TRBV27 to TRBJ2-3, with D perhaps TRBD1 (6 bases). This CDR3 contains 17 residues. Germline values: CDR1 MNHEY, CDR2 SMNVEV (reference sequence). V was clipped by 2 bases and J by 1 base, with 16 bases between them. The CDR3 coding sequence is TGTGCCAGCAGTTTAATTTCATCGGGGACACGCACAGATACGCAGTATTTT. Its translation: CASSLISSGTRTDTQYF.

The J gene is TRBJ2-1, the V gene TRBV27, with TRBD2 matching over 7 bases. Germline CDR1 is MNHEY and CDR2 is SMNVEV (reference sequence). The J segment lost 1 base and the V segment lost 4 bases, leaving 10 bases of the junction unmatched. The CDR3 is 17 residues long. DNA of the CDR3: TGTGCCAGCAGTTCCTCTCCACTAGCGAGTTCCTACAATGAGCAGTTCTTC. Protein sequence: CASSSSPLASSYNEQFF.

The J gene is TRBJ1-3, the V gene TRBV7-9; D may be TRBD1 (5 bases). CDR3 length: 14 amino acids. Germline loops: CDR1 SEHNR, CDR2 FQNEAQ (reference sequence). V gave up 6 bases and J gave up 8 bases, with 17 bases separating them. For the CDR3, the DNA is TGTGCCAGCAGACCCCCCGGAGCGGGACACACCATATATTTT. Protein: CASRPPGAGHTIYF.

The chain joins TRBV5-1 to TRBJ2-3; D call uncertain. The germline V gene encodes CDR1 SGHRS and CDR2 YFSETQ. This CDR3 is 15 amino acids long. Deletions cut 4 bases from V and 0 bases from J, with 12 bases between. CDR3 bases: TGCGCCAGCAGCGCCAACGAGCGCAGCACAGATACGCAGTATTTT. Amino acid sequence: CASSANERSTDTQYF.

The chain recombines TRBV4-1 with TRBJ2-5; 13 positions agree with TRBD2. Looked up from germline, CDR1 is MGHRA and CDR2 is YSYEKL. With 3 bases clipped from V and 4 bases from J, the junction kept 11 bases outside the gene matches. The length of the CDR3 is 18 residues. This CDR3 reads CASSHPGLAGPRGETQYF. Written as DNA, the CDR3 is TGCGCCAGCAGCCATCCGGGACTAGCGGGGCCCAGAGGAGAGACCCAGTACTTC.

CDR3 sequence (DNA): TGTGCCAGCAGCCCGGACAGGGATGGCCAGTACTTC. It specifies CASSPDRDGQYF. The chain is built from TRBV11-2 and TRBJ2-5; 8 nucleotides match TRBD1. Trimming removed 5 bases from V and 10 bases from J; junction bases left unmatched: 6. Looked up from germline, CDR1 is SGHAT and CDR2 is FQNNGV. The CDR3 consists of 12 residues.

V and J are TRBV6-6 and TRBJ1-5; 7 bases fit TRBD1. V lost 7 bases to trimming and J lost 1 base; unmatched junction nucleotides: 7. Germline CDR1 reads MNHNY; CDR2 reads SVGAGI (reference sequence). The CDR3 sequence is 15 residues long. CDR3: CASTLGDRSNQPQHF. The DNA for the CDR3 is TGTGCCAGCACCCTAGGGGACAGAAGCAATCAGCCCCAGCATTTT.

This chain joins TRBV5-8 and TRBJ2-5, with a possible D match to TRBD2 (5 bases). V was shortened by 4 bases and J by 1 base, with 8 bases between the two germline ends. The CDR3 extends over 13 amino acids. CDR1 is SGHTS and CDR2 is YDEGEE in the germline V gene. The CDR3, as DNA: TGTGCCAGCAGCCGGGGTTTCCAAGAGACCCAGTACTTC. This encodes CASSRGFQETQYF.

This chain joins TRBV9 and TRBJ1-3; TRBD1 might be the D (6 bases). Trimming removed 4 bases from V and 7 bases from J, with 18 bases in between. This CDR3 contains 15 residues. Germline-derived CDR1 and CDR2 are SGDLS and YYNGEE. CDR3 in amino acids: CASSPTTGTSNTIYF. The CDR3, as DNA: TGTGCCAGCAGCCCAACAACCGGGACATCGAACACCATATATTTT.

The sample holds a few counts of this clone. The chain recombines TRBV11-1 with TRBJ2-1, with 14 bases that match TRBD2. The junction had 11 bases not matched to a gene; V was cut back by 1 base and J by 9 bases. Germline-derived CDR1 and CDR2 are SGHAT and FQDESV (reference sequence). The CDR3 totals 18 residues. This CDR3 reads CASSLGTSGGSPWAEQFF. CDR3 nucleotides: TGTGCCAGCAGCTTAGGGACTAGCGGGGGGAGCCCCTGGGCTGAGCAGTTCTTC.

This clone came up a few times. The V and J genes are TRBV6-6 and TRBJ1-5; TRBD1 matches 9 bases. Germline CDR1 is MNHNY and CDR2 is SVGAGI (reference sequence). The CDR3 runs to 16 residues. J lost 6 bases, V lost 5 bases, and 11 bases had no gene match. CDR3 DNA sequence: TGTGCCAGCAGTCCAGCCTCGGGACAGGGTATTCAGCCCCAGCATTTT. Protein product: CASSPASGQGIQPQHF.

V is TRBV6-6 and J is TRBJ2-7; D perhaps matches TRBD1 (5 bases). This CDR3 has 15 amino acids. The ends were cut back, 2 bases at V and 0 bases at J, with 11 bases in the middle. The germline V gene encodes CDR1 MNHNY and CDR2 SVGAGI (reference sequence). CDR3 sequence reads: CASSYVQGTSYEQYF. DNA of the CDR3: TGTGCCAGCAGTTACGTTCAGGGTACCTCCTACGAGCAGTACTTC.

The chain employs TRBV19 and TRBJ1-5; D is unresolved. Trimming left V 6 bases short and J 2 bases short, with 8 bases between. This CDR3 is 13 amino acids long. Germline-derived CDR1 and CDR2 are LNHDA and SQIVND (reference sequence). CDR3 nucleotide sequence: TGTGCCAGTAGAACAGAAGGCAATCAGCCCCAGCATTTT. Translation: CASRTEGNQPQHF.

The chain recombines TRBV11-2 with TRBJ1-6; D uncertain. V was trimmed by 5 bases and J by 0 bases, leaving 8 bases between them. This CDR3 is built from 15 residues. Germline lookup yields CDR1 SGHAT and CDR2 FQNNGV. CDR3 in DNA: TGTGCCAGCAGCCCCCCGAGCTCCTATAATTCACCCCTCCACTTT. Residues: CASSPPSSYNSPLHF.

The J gene is TRBJ1-2, the V gene TRBV7-8, with a tentative D call TRBD1 (6 bases). In germline, CDR1 is SGHVS, CDR2 FQNEAQ. The CDR3 has 14 amino acids. V was trimmed by 5 bases and J by 4 bases, leaving 14 bases between them. The CDR3, as DNA: TGTGCCAGCAGCCCCACCGGACAGAGCTATGGCTACACCTTC. Translation gives CASSPTGQSYGYTF.

The rearrangement uses TRBV2 and TRBJ2-7; D unresolved. The germline gives CDR1 SNHLY, CDR2 FYNNEI. There are 14 residues in the CDR3. V was pared by 6 bases and J by 6 bases, with 18 bases between. The CDR3 loop reads CASRLPHDGAEQYF. The CDR3, as DNA: TGTGCCAGCAGACTTCCCCACGACGGAGCCGAGCAGTACTTC.

The chain carries TRBV10-2 and TRBJ2-5, with a tentative D call TRBD2 (6 bases). V was pared by 7 bases and J by 4 bases, with 16 bases between. CDR1 is WSHSY and CDR2 is SAAADI in the germline V gene. The CDR3 is 14 residues long. This CDR3 reads CASMGMGRRETQYF. The CDR3 DNA is TGCGCCAGCATGGGAATGGGGAGGAGAGAGACCCAGTACTTC.